The T cell receptor (beta chain) described here comes from a study of human versus mouse CDR3 diversity and MHC coevolution. The overall study: Reported immunoSEQ sensitivity was one in 200,000 T cells, with reduced amplification bias.

Using immunoSEQ multiplex PCR, the repertoire was profiled, and TCRdb retains in-frame clones only, with some absent. The sample lists roughly 81,000 clones; roughly 95% were seen once. For this clone: Other DNA sequences in this specimen translate into the identical CDR3.

The sequenced sample consisted of naive CD4+ T cells from blood. Subset denoted: CD45RO-negative CD62L-positive naive CD4 T cells. This clonotype originated in a person aged 25 to 75 in good health.

CDR3 amino acids: CASSLAAGHDEQYF. The CDR3 nucleotides read TGTGCCAGCAGCTTAGCGGCAGGGCACGACGAGCAGTACTTC. The rearrangement joins TRBV7-2 to TRBJ2-7, with D perhaps matching TRBD1 (5 bases). Trimming cost V 0 bases and J 5 bases, with 11 bases left between them. The CDR3 is made up of 14 amino acids. Germline V gene lookup returns CDR1 SGHTA and CDR2 FQGNSA. Using reference TRBV7-2 and TRBJ2-7 for the parts outside the CDR3, the full variable domain is GAGVSQSPSNKVTEKGKDVELRCDPISGHTALYWYRQSLGQGLEFLIYFQGNSAPDKSGLPSDRFSAERTGGSVSTLTIQRTQQEDSAVYLCASSLAAGHDEQYFGPGTRLTVT.